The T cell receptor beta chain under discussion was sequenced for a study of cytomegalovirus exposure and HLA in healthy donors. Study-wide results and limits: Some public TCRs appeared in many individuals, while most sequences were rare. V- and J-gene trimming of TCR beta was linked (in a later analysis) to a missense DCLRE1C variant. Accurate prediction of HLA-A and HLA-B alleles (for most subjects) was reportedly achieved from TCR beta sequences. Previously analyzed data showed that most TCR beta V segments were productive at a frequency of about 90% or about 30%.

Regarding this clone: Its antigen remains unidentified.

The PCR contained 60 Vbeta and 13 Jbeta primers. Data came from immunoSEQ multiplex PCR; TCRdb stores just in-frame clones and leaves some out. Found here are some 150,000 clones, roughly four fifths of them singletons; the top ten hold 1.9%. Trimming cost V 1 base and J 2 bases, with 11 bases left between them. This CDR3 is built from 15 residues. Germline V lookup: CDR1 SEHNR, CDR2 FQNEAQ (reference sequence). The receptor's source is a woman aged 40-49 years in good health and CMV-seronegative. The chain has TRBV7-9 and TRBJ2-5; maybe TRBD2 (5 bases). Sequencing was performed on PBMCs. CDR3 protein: CASSLGTRDQETQYF. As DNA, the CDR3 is TGTGCCAGCAGCTTAGGAACTAGGGATCAAGAGACCCAGTACTTC.